This T cell receptor (beta chain) was obtained from a study of T cells after yellow fever vaccination (dated by TCRdb to the late 2010s). Looking at the study overall: The SMART-Seq v4 Ultra Low Input RNA kit was used to prepare libraries from fractions with low cell numbers. To follow T-cell clones before and after primary and booster YFV17D yellow fever vaccination, bulk TCR alpha and beta repertoires were sequenced over time. Two healthy male donors made up the cohort, one aged 18 to 30 years and the other aged 30 to 40 years. Blood was collected at multiple timepoints before and after primary and secondary immunization, and bulk PBMC replicates and cell subsets were isolated.

What the study reported, not specific to this receptor: Only a couple of donors were included in the study, so the extent to which the findings can be generalized is limited. Most clones expanded after primary vaccination were re-detected after the booster (approximately 95% of CD4 and around 88% of CD8), suggesting broad memory maintenance. The secondary T-cell response was weaker than the primary response but faster, peaking on day 5 instead of day 15. A small share of clonotypes was detected in both CD4 and CD8 compartments, with the overlap likely arising from convergent recombination. Computational filtering was required because FACS-sorted repertoires could contain abundant contaminating clonotypes from the bulk population.

The CDR3 holds 14 amino acids from the cysteine to the phenylalanine. The DNA shown is the 42-base CDR3, in frame from base 1. CDR1 MNHNS and CDR2 SASEGT are derived from the germline V gene. V is shortened by 4 bases, J by 1 base, and the region joining them spans 11 bases. The treatment or condition tag for this specimen amounts to: live attenuated yellow fever vaccine strain. At every blood-draw timepoint, two biological replicates of bulk PBMCs were collected. A standard Ficoll-Paque protocol was used to isolate PBMCs from peripheral blood. RNA was extracted with TriZol from bulk PBMCs, CD4 and CD8 fractions, and dextramer-positive and dextramer-negative fractions. As concerns this clonotype: Its antigen is still unknown. Base qualities are not recorded, but no much larger clone differs from it by a single base.

TCR cDNA was synthesized by 5'RACE template switching, through which a universal primer site and unique molecular identifiers were introduced. Priming of cDNA synthesis was performed from both the TCR alpha and TCR beta constant segments. Libraries were amplified in two PCR steps, with sample barcodes and sequencing adapters added in the second step. Libraries were sequenced on Illumina HiSeq 2500 (2x100 bp) or NovaSeq (2x150 bp). The authors processed their data as follows. MIGEC was used to demultiplex reads and collapse the reads into UMI consensus sequences, and MiXCR was used for V(D)J alignment. Using edgeR on replicate PBMC samples, clonotypes were called vaccine-responding if FDR was below 0.01 and the log2 fold change was above 5 up to day 15. Bulk clonotypes were assigned CD4 or CD8 identity according to which sequenced CD4 or CD8 repertoire held them at higher abundance. TCRdb's own reprocessing of the public reads used fastp at Q25 and MiXCR and kept productive beta chains. Every CDR3 protein is listed once, alongside the most common genes and DNA of its rows. Here the V and J calls rest on TCRdb's processing, not on the authors' analysis. The sample includes 600,000 to 750,000 distinct CDR3 sequences, with over 9% observed a single time. The ten largest account for around 14% of the sample.

The clonotype comes from a man aged 25 to 40 who received the YFV17D yellow fever vaccine. The source material was PBMCs, sampled on the day of the yellow fever booster vaccination. The sequence is built from TRBV6-1 and TRBJ2-7, and the D gene may be TRBD1, 5 bases matching. The CDR3 corresponds to CASSGGRLSYEQYF. The base sequence is TGTGCCAGCAGTGGGGGCCGGCTGTCCTACGAGCAGTACTTC.